This T cell receptor beta chain comes out of a study of blood T cell repertoires in COVID-19. As for the study in general: Some COVID-19 samples were acute and others convalescent; all came from the United States, Italy and Spain.

Source study methods: Counts of nucleated cells, estimated from reference gene primer amplification, were obtained. Clones were read by immunoSEQ multiplex PCR, and TCRdb kept only the in-frame ones, dropping some. V and J calls and clone size are as listed in that table; D and trimming were resolved from the DNA. This table holds around 50,000 clones, around 78% found once. This TCR was sampled from a human donor in a cohort sampled during active COVID-19. The sequencing input was peripheral blood.

The chain's CDR3 is CSVEEAGRNYGYTF. The CDR3 DNA reads as TGCAGCGTTGAAGAGGCAGGGAGGAACTATGGCTACACCTTC. The chain is built from TRBV29-1 and TRBJ1-2, with a possible D match to TRBD1 (5 bases). V was pared by 0 bases and J by 2 bases, with 10 bases between. The CDR3 totals 14 residues. Germline values: CDR1 SQVTM, CDR2 ANQGSEA.